This T cell receptor beta chain was captured by sequencing in a study of blood T cell repertoires in COVID-19. Study details: Sample material is recorded as cDNA or gDNA derived from T cells, B-cell-depleted T cells, or PBMCs.

The protocol was immunoSEQ multiplex PCR, while the TCRdb copy is restricted to in-frame clones and leaves out a portion. The sample lists 150,000 to 200,000 clones; roughly 79% were seen once. CDR1 SNHLY and CDR2 FYNNEI come from the germline V gene. V gave up 4 bases and J gave up 9 bases; unmatched junction bases: 9. The CDR3 is made up of 15 amino acids. This TCR came from a man in his 60s with active or convalescent COVID-19. The sequenced material came from peripheral blood. The chain has TRBV2 and TRBJ2-7, with 13 nucleotides matching TRBD2. The CDR3 DNA reads TGTGCCAGCAGTGTTAGACTAGCGGGAGGCACTGCGCAGTACTTC. It encodes CASSVRLAGGTAQYF.